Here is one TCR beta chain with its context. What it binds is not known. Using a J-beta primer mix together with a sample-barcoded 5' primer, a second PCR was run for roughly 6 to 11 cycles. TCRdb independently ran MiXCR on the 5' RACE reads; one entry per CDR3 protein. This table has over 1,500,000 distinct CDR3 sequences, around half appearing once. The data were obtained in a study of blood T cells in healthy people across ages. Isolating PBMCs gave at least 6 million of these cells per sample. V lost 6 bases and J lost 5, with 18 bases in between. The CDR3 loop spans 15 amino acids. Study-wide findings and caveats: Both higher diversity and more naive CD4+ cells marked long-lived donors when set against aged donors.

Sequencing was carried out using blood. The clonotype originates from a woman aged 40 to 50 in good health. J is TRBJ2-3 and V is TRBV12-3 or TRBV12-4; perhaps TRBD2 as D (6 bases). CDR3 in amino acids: CASRIVGGRLDTQYF. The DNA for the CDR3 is TGTGCCAGCAGAATCGTAGGAGGGAGGCTAGATACGCAGTATTTT.